This T cell receptor (beta chain) was sequenced in a study of beta chain features in type 1 diabetes. Concerning this clone itself: Antigen: not known.

Study-level results: Naive, central memory and Treg TCRB repertoires seemed to resemble each other more closely in patients than they did in healthy donors. A PCR bias possibly favoring shorter templates would apply equally to patients and controls.

Expressed TCRB transcripts were sequenced because the entire RNA isolate underwent reverse transcription. TCRdb's copy holds only in-frame clones and misses some; the assay was immunoSEQ multiplex PCR. The sample holds 120,000 to 150,000 clones, under 60% seen once. Averaging about 120 mL, one heparinised blood draw was given by each donor. Via the markers CD45RO/CCR7/CD25/CD127/CD95/CD27, stem cell-like memory, regulatory, central memory and naive CD4+ cells were sorted. The V gene end was trimmed by 6 bases and the J gene end by 2 bases; junction bases not matched to a gene: 15. CDR1 ENHRY and CDR2 SYGVKD come from the germline V gene. CDR3 length equals 18 residues.

Sequences were obtained from Tregs from blood. V and J are TRBV10-3 and TRBJ2-1; 8 bases agree with TRBD1. This clonotype was obtained from a man aged 18 to 30 in good health. The CDR3 is CAIRSDSRADRAYNEQFF. CDR3 nucleotides: TGTGCCATCAGGTCAGATTCAAGGGCGGACAGGGCCTACAATGAGCAGTTCTTC.